These 5 T cell receptor beta chains share one sample of origin, sequenced in a study of OX40 agonist ivuxolimab in advanced cancers. Here immunoSEQ multiplex PCR was the method, and the copy in TCRdb shows in-frame clones only, minus some. The sample carries 60,000 to 85,000 clones, more than 60% recorded once. Here the sequenced sample was CD4+ or CD8+ T cells sorted from blood, taken in a trial of the OX40 agonist ivuxolimab. Receptors originate from an adult with an advanced solid tumor such as melanoma, head and neck, liver or kidney cancer.

The rearrangement links TRBV6-6 to TRBJ2-7, with 9 bases lining up with TRBD1. J lost 6 bases, V lost 2 bases, and 8 bases had no gene match. CDR1 and CDR2 from the germline V gene are MNHNY and SVGAGI (reference sequence). This CDR3 region has 15 residues. For the CDR3, the DNA is TGTGCCAGCAGTTACGGGACGGGACAGGGTGGCGAGCAGTACTTC. It encodes CASSYGTGQGGEQYF.

The chain has TRBV7-9 and TRBJ2-1; 11 nucleotides align to TRBD2. V shed 4 bases and J 3 bases; nucleotides not matched to a gene: 2. Looked up from germline, CDR1 is SEHNR and CDR2 is FQNEAQ (reference sequence). This CDR3 contains 15 residues. CDR3 residues: CASSSGLADYNEQFF. CDR3 coding DNA: TGTGCCAGCAGCTCGGGACTAGCGGACTACAATGAGCAGTTCTTC.

The chain joins TRBV9 to TRBJ1-2, with a tentative D call TRBD1 (6 bases). The V gene lost 6 bases and the J gene lost 5 bases, with 20 bases spanning the gap. Germline lookup yields CDR1 SGDLS and CDR2 YYNGEE. This CDR3 region has 15 residues. The CDR3 loop is CASTLGPGHDYGYTF. The CDR3 DNA reads TGTGCCAGCACCCTGGGACCGGGACATGATTATGGCTACACCTTC.

CDR3 sequence: CASSKVHTEGRGHSSYNEQFF. Written as DNA, the CDR3 is TGTGCCAGCAGCAAAGTACACACTGAGGGGCGGGGACACAGCTCCTACAATGAGCAGTTCTTC. The chain joins TRBV21-1 to TRBJ2-1. TRBV21-1 is a pseudogene. This CDR3 contains 21 residues.

This chain joins TRBV6-6 and TRBJ1-2; D perhaps matches TRBD1 (6 bases). The germline CDR1 and CDR2 sequences are MNHNY and SVGAGI (reference sequence). This CDR3 contains 13 residues. Trimming removed 7 bases at V and 6 bases at J, with 15 bases between. CDR3 in DNA: TGTGCCAGCACCTACCGGGCAGGGGATGGCTACACCTTC. Translated, it gives CASTYRAGDGYTF.